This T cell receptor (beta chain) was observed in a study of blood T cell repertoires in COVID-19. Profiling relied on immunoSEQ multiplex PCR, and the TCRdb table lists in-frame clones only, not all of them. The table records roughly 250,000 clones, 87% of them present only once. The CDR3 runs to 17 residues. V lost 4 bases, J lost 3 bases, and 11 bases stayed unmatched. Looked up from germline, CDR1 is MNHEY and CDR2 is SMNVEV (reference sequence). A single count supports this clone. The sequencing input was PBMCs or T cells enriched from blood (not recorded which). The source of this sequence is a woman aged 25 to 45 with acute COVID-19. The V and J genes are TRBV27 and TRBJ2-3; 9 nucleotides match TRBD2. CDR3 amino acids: CASSSVRGGARTDTQYF. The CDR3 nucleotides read TGTGCCAGCAGTTCGGTGCGCGGGGGGGCTCGGACAGATACGCAGTATTTT.